The next 10 T cell receptor beta chains were all read from a single sample in a study of beta chain features in type 1 diabetes. The study reverse transcribed the entire isolated RNA, so it sequenced expressed TCRB transcripts. The assay was immunoSEQ multiplex PCR, and TCRdb's table has in-frame clones only and misses some. Here the sample spans 300,000 to 400,000 clones, 8% being singletons. The sample was central memory CD4+ T cells from blood. The receptors come from a young woman in good health.

Comments on this clone: The same CDR3 can be traced to other DNA sequences in this sample. This chain links TRBV5-1 with TRBJ2-7; the match to TRBD1 covers 9 bases. Germline CDR1 reads SGHRS; CDR2 reads YFSETQ. Trimming cost V 4 bases and J 4 bases; bases outside gene matches: 6. The CDR3 has 14 amino acids. Written as DNA, the CDR3 is TGCGCCAGCAGCCCCGGACAGGGGTGGTACGAGCAGTACTTC. Translation gives CASSPGQGWYEQYF.

The sample holds one count of this clone. The chain combines TRBV9 with TRBJ2-5; the match to TRBD2 covers 10 bases. The germline CDR1 and CDR2 sequences are SGDLS and YYNGEE. There are 16 residues in the CDR3. V lost 0 bases and J lost 5; bases outside the gene matches: 7. The CDR3 spells CASSVGASGRVETQYF. As DNA, the CDR3 is TGTGCCAGCAGCGTAGGCGCTAGCGGGAGAGTTGAGACCCAGTACTTC.

This clone showed up just a few times. The chain uses TRBV6-5 and TRBJ2-3; 11 positions agree with TRBD1. The CDR3 sequence is 14 residues long. J lost 4 bases, V lost 6 bases, and 3 bases had no gene match. Germline V lookup: CDR1 MNHEY, CDR2 SVGAGI. The CDR3 sequence is CASRRTGGSDTQYF. In DNA form, the CDR3 reads TGTGCCAGCAGAAGGACAGGGGGCTCAGATACGCAGTATTTT.

The chain links TRBV6-6 to TRBJ2-7; D not resolved. The CDR3 extends over 11 amino acids. Trimming shortened V by 6 bases and J by 4 bases, and 7 bases separated the two germline ends. CDR1 and CDR2 (germline): MNHNY, SVGAGI (reference sequence). For the CDR3, the DNA is TGTGCCAGCAGCACGGAGTACGAGCAGTACTTC. This gives the protein CASSTEYEQYF.

CDR3 residues: CASSPDGGKTEAFF. The CDR3 nucleotides read TGTGCCAGCAGTCCCGACGGGGGTAAGACTGAAGCTTTCTTT. The rearrangement links TRBV7-2 to TRBJ1-1; possible D gene TRBD1, 5 bases. The germline V and J ends were trimmed by 6 bases and 5 bases, with 16 bases remaining between them. The CDR3 runs to 14 residues. CDR1 is SGHTA, CDR2 FQGNSA, per germline.

Comments on this clone: This sequence is one base from a far larger clone and is likely a read error. Different DNA sequences within this sample yield the same CDR3. The genes are TRBV11-2 and TRBJ2-3, with 7 bases that match TRBD1. CDR1 and CDR2 (germline): SGHAT, FQNNGV. V dropped 1 base and J dropped 4; count of bases not matched to a gene: 2. The CDR3 consists of 14 residues. Written as DNA, the CDR3 is TGTGCCAGCAGCTTAGGACAGGGCGCAGATACGCAGTATTTT. Translating gives CASSLGQGADTQYF.

This clone showed up just a few times. This chain links TRBV28 with TRBJ1-2; D gene uncertain. Germline CDR1 is MDHEN and CDR2 is SYDVKM. The CDR3 extends over 14 amino acids. V was cut by 3 bases and J by 4 bases, with 12 bases left in between. CDR3 coding DNA: TGTGCCAGCAGTTTTGGTAGCCACTTCTATGGCTACACCTTC. As protein: CASSFGSHFYGYTF.

The rearrangement joins TRBV5-6 to TRBJ1-2; D unresolved. The CDR3 sequence is 12 residues long. Germline V gene lookup returns CDR1 SGHDT and CDR2 YYEEEE. V lost 4 bases, J lost 2 bases, and 6 bases lay in between. CDR3 protein: CASSRINYGYTF. In DNA form, the CDR3 reads TGTGCCAGCAGCAGGATAAACTATGGCTACACCTTC.

This clone was seen at least ten times. V usage is TRBV6-5 and J usage is TRBJ1-1, with a tentative D call TRBD1 (5 bases). With 6 bases removed from V and 1 base from J, the gap between germline ends came to 15 bases. The V gene's germline CDR1 is MNHEY and CDR2 SVGAGI. The CDR3 covers 15 residues. CDR3 sequence reads: CASRPLTVQNTEAFF. CDR3 coding DNA: TGTGCCAGCAGGCCCTTGACAGTCCAGAACACTGAAGCTTTCTTT.

The sample holds a few counts of this clone. J is TRBJ2-7 and V is TRBV7-9; D possibly uses TRBD1 or TRBD2 (5 bases each). This CDR3 comprises 16 residues. CDR1 is SEHNR and CDR2 is FQNEAQ in the germline V gene (reference sequence). Between the trimmed V and J ends, which lost 1 base and 0 bases, there was a span of 13 bases. CDR3: CASSLDPGRNSYEQYF. CDR3 in DNA: TGTGCCAGCAGCTTAGACCCGGGACGGAACTCCTACGAGCAGTACTTC.